The 22 T cell receptor beta chains below were found in one sample sequenced in a study of cytotoxic CD8 clonotypes in ibrutinib-treated CLL. Libraries were prepared by immunoSEQ multiplex PCR; TCRdb keeps only in-frame clonotypes and omits some of them. The sample holds tens of thousands of clones, 68% seen once. The material sequenced was PBMCs, taken at disease progression, from a patient treated with ibrutinib. These receptors were collected from a human donor with chronic lymphocytic leukemia.

The CDR3: CASSLRSEQFF. The CDR3 DNA is TGTGCCAGCAGCTTGAGGAGTGAGCAGTTCTTC. The chain recombines TRBV13 with TRBJ2-1; D gene uncertain. With 3 bases removed from V and 9 bases from J, the gap between germline ends came to 6 bases. Germline CDR1 is PRHDT and CDR2 is FYEKMQ (reference sequence). CDR3 size: 11 residues.

The J gene is TRBJ1-2, the V gene TRBV30, with 7 positions matching TRBD1. CDR3 length equals 13 residues. Per germline, CDR1 GTSNPN and CDR2 SVGIG (reference sequence). V gave up 5 bases and J gave up 5 bases; unmatched junction bases: 8. The CDR3 sequence: CAWSPGQRYGYTF. CDR3 coding DNA: TGTGCCTGGTCTCCGGGACAGAGGTATGGCTACACCTTC.

The V and J genes are TRBV19 and TRBJ2-5; 7 bases fit TRBD2. The trim removed 5 bases at V and 1 base at J, leaving 10 bases unmatched. Germline CDR1 and CDR2: LNHDA and SQIVND (reference sequence). This CDR3 is 16 amino acids long. The DNA for the CDR3 is TGTGCCAGTAGTTCTAGCGGACCTGACCCCCAAGAGACCCAGTACTTC. Its protein is CASSSSGPDPQETQYF.

The chain is built from TRBV29-1 and TRBJ2-7; TRBD2 matches 11 bases. This CDR3 has 14 amino acids. Looked up from germline, CDR1 is SQVTM and CDR2 is ANQGSEA. The trim removed 1 base at V and 3 bases at J, leaving 2 bases unmatched. The CDR3 nucleotides are TGCAGCGTTGAAGCAGGGACTAGCGGCTACGAGCAGTACTTC. Translation: CSVEAGTSGYEQYF.

The chain joins TRBV29-1 to TRBJ2-1; perhaps TRBD2 as D (6 bases). V shed 6 bases and J shed 0 bases, with 15 bases lying between them. The CDR3 sequence is 15 residues long. From germline, CDR1 is SQVTM and CDR2 ANQGSEA. CDR3: CSVTRASVSYNEQFF. Written as DNA, the CDR3 is TGCAGCGTCACTAGGGCTAGCGTCTCCTACAATGAGCAGTTCTTC.

This clone was found a few times. The chain is built from TRBV6-1 and TRBJ2-2, with a weak D call TRBD2 (7 bases). The germline V gene has CDR1 MNHNS and CDR2 SASEGT. CDR3 size: 15 residues. The V end lost 6 bases, the J end lost 0 bases, and 11 bases lay between the germline ends. CDR3 in DNA: TGTGCCAGCAGCGAGGGGGGGACGAACACCGGGGAGCTGTTTTTT. Protein sequence: CASSEGGTNTGELFF.

J is TRBJ2-5 and V is TRBV28; D is ambiguous. V gave up 3 bases and J gave up 0 bases, with 8 bases separating them. The CDR3 length is 14 residues. In germline, CDR1 is MDHEN, CDR2 SYDVKM. The chain's CDR3 is CASSFGTYQETQYF. CDR3 sequence (DNA): TGTGCCAGCAGTTTTGGCACCTACCAAGAGACCCAGTACTTC.

The J gene is TRBJ1-5, the V gene TRBV6-6, with D possibly being TRBD1 (6 bases). Trimming took 0 bases from V and 5 from J, leaving 11 bases between them. The CDR3 covers 15 residues. CDR1 is MNHNY, CDR2 SVGAGI, per germline (reference sequence). The CDR3 is CASSYSGEGDQPQHF. Written as DNA, the CDR3 is TGTGCCAGCAGTTACTCTGGCGAGGGGGATCAGCCCCAGCATTTT.

The chain carries TRBV9 and TRBJ2-2, with D perhaps TRBD2 (5 bases). Trimming stripped 0 bases from V and 0 bases from J, with 12 bases between. Germline CDR1 reads SGDLS; CDR2 reads YYNGEE. The CDR3 is made up of 17 amino acids. The CDR3 loop reads CASSVETSGTNTGELFF. In DNA form, the CDR3 reads TGTGCCAGCAGCGTAGAAACGTCGGGGACGAACACCGGGGAGCTGTTTTTT.

This clone appeared a single time. This chain links TRBV28 with TRBJ2-1; D may be TRBD2 (6 bases). V gave up 9 bases and J gave up 7 bases, with 25 bases separating them. This CDR3 spans 16 amino acids. Looked up from germline, CDR1 is MDHEN and CDR2 is SYDVKM. CDR3: CASRLSDGGKGNEQFF. Here the CDR3 DNA reads TGTGCCAGTCGGCTCTCGGATGGCGGGAAGGGGAATGAGCAGTTCTTC.

V gene TRBV7-6 combines with J gene TRBJ2-7; D is possibly TRBD2 (5 bases). V lost 1 base to trimming and J lost 0 bases, with 16 bases between them. Per the germline V gene, CDR1 is SGHVS and CDR2 is FNYEAQ. There are 17 residues in the CDR3. This CDR3 is CASSLGWGEDNSYEQYF. The DNA of the CDR3 is TGTGCCAGCAGCTTAGGGTGGGGAGAGGATAACTCCTACGAGCAGTACTTC.

This clone was found a few times. The chain couples TRBV7-8 to TRBJ1-2, with D unresolved. Trimming shortened V by 1 base and J by 5 bases, and 8 bases separated the two germline ends. Germline CDR1 is SGHVS and CDR2 is FQNEAQ. The CDR3 contains 13 residues. The CDR3 loop is CASSLGGSYGYTF. The CDR3 region has the DNA TGTGCCAGCAGCTTAGGTGGGAGTTATGGCTACACCTTC.

The chain links TRBV7-2 to TRBJ2-1, with 8 bases fitting TRBD2. Germline-derived CDR1 and CDR2 are SGHTA and FQGNSA. After removal of 5 bases from V and 2 bases from J, the junction contained 5 bases not matched to a gene. The CDR3 length is 15 residues. The CDR3 protein is CASSTLAGPYNEQFF. CDR3 in DNA: TGTGCCAGCAGCACCTTAGCGGGACCCTACAATGAGCAGTTCTTC.

This clone was counted once. The rearrangement joins TRBV28 to TRBJ2-5; D gene ambiguous. V lost 5 bases and J 2 bases, leaving 9 bases between the germline ends. The CDR3 consists of 13 residues. Germline assignment: CDR1 MDHEN and CDR2 SYDVKM. Here the CDR3 reads CASSVGQQETQYF. The CDR3 coding sequence is TGTGCCAGCAGTGTTGGCCAGCAAGAGACCCAGTACTTC.

The chain couples TRBV29-1 to TRBJ2-1; no clear D gene. Trimming cost V 5 bases and J 6 bases, with 5 bases left between them. CDR1 is SQVTM and CDR2 is ANQGSEA in the germline V gene. The length of the CDR3 is 10 residues. The CDR3 sequence is CSVSGNEQFF. The CDR3 coding sequence is TGCAGCGTTAGTGGCAATGAGCAGTTCTTC.

This clone was recorded a few times. J is TRBJ1-1 and V is TRBV4-2; possibly TRBD1 for D (6 bases). Germline values: CDR1 LGHNA, CDR2 YNFKEQ. The CDR3 totals 14 residues. V was clipped by 2 bases and J by 4 bases, with 11 bases between them. CDR3: CASSQIIQGTEAFF. CDR3 sequence (DNA): TGTGCCAGCAGCCAAATAATACAGGGCACTGAAGCTTTCTTT.

The chain links TRBV9 to TRBJ2-2; D is undetermined. V gave up 4 bases and J gave up 3 bases, with 13 bases separating them. The CDR3 totals 15 residues. CDR1 and CDR2 (germline): SGDLS, YYNGEE. The CDR3 here is CASSRTYYDTGELFF. The CDR3 DNA reads TGTGCCAGCAGCCGCACGTACTACGACACCGGGGAGCTGTTTTTT. Together with reference TRBV9 and TRBJ2-2, the CDR3 gives the full variable domain: DSGVTQTPKHLITATGQRVTLRCSPRSGDLSVYWYQQSLDQGLQFLIQYYNGEERAKGNILERFSAQQFPDLHSELNLSSLELGDSALYFCASSRTYYDTGELFFGEGSRLTVL.

This chain uses TRBV30 with TRBJ1-6, with D perhaps matching TRBD1 (6 bases). The CDR3 has 15 residues. The V and J ends lost 3 bases and 10 bases respectively, with 19 bases between them. Germline V gives CDR1 GTSNPN, CDR2 SVGIG (reference sequence). The CDR3 protein is CAWRTETGFLSPLHF. CDR3 in DNA: TGTGCCTGGAGGACCGAGACAGGTTTTTTATCACCCCTCCACTTT.

V usage is TRBV7-9 and J usage is TRBJ1-3; D may be TRBD1 (6 bases). CDR3 length: 15 residues. V shed 2 bases and J shed 0 bases, with 8 bases lying between them. Per germline, CDR1 SEHNR and CDR2 FQNEAQ (reference sequence). The CDR3 reads CASSLTGPSGNTIYF. DNA of the CDR3: TGTGCCAGCAGCTTAACAGGGCCCTCTGGAAACACCATATATTTT.

The chain joins TRBV28 to TRBJ1-1; TRBD1 is a possible D gene (6 bases). Germline CDR1 MDHEN, CDR2 SYDVKM. Trimming took 3 bases from V and 5 from J, leaving 13 bases between them. The CDR3 covers 14 residues. In nucleotides, the CDR3 is TGTGCCAGCAGTTTGAGGGGAGGGGGGACTGAAGCTTTCTTT. This translates into CASSLRGGGTEAFF.

This clone has a handful of counts. The V gene is TRBV10-3, the J gene TRBJ2-7; D might be TRBD2 (6 bases). The V gene lost 4 bases and the J gene lost 3 bases, with 13 bases spanning the gap. CDR1 and CDR2 from the germline V gene are ENHRY and SYGVKD. This CDR3 comprises 14 residues. CDR3 DNA: TGTGCCATCAGTGGCGGGACGGCTCTCTACGAGCAGTACTTC. Residues: CAISGGTALYEQYF.

J is TRBJ1-6 and V is TRBV27; possible D gene TRBD1, 6 bases. With 1 base removed from V and 7 bases from J, the gap between germline ends came to 11 bases. Germline-derived CDR1 and CDR2 are MNHEY and SMNVEV (reference sequence). The CDR3 covers 15 residues. The CDR3 bases are TGTGCCAGCAGTTTATTAGGGGGGGTGAATTCACCCCTCCACTTT. It yields the protein CASSLLGGVNSPLHF.